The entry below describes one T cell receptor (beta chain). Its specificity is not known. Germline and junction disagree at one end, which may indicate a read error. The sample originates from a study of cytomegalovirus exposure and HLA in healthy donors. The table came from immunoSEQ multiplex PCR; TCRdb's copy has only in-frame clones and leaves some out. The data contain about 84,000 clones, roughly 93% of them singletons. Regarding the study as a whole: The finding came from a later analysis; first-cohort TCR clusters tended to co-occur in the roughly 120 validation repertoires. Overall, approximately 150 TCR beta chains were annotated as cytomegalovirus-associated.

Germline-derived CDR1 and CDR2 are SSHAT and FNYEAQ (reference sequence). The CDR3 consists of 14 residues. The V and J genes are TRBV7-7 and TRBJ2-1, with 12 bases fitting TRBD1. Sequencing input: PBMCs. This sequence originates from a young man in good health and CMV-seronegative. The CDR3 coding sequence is TGTGCTAGCAGCTTAGGGACAGGGGGCCGGGAGCAGTTCTTC. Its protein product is CASSLGTGGREQFF.